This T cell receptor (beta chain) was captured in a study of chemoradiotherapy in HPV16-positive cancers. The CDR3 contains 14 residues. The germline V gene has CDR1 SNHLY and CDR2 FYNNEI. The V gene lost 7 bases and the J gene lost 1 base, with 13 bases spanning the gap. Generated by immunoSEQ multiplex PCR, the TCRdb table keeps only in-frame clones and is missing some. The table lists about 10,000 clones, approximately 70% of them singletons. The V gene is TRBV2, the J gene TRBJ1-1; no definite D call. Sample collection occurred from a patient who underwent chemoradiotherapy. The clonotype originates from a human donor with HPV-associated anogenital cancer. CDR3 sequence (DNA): TGTGCCAGCACCCGCCCCGGATGGAACACTGAAGCTTTCTTT. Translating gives CASTRPGWNTEAFF.